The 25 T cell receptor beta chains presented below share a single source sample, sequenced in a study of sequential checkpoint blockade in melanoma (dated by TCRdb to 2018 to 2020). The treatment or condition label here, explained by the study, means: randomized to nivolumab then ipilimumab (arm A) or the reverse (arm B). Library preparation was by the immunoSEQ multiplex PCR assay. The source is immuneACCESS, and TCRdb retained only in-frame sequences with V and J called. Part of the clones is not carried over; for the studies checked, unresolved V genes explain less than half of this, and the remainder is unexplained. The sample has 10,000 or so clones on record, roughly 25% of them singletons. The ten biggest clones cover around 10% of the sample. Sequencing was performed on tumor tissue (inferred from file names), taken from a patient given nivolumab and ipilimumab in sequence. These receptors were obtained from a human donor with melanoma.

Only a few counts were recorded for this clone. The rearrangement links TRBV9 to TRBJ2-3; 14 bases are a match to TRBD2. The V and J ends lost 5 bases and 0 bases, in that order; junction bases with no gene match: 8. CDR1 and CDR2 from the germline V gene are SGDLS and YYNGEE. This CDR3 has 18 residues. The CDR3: CASRPGTSGGRSTDTQYF. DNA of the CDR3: TGTGCCAGCAGGCCCGGGACTAGCGGGGGACGGAGCACAGATACGCAGTATTTT.

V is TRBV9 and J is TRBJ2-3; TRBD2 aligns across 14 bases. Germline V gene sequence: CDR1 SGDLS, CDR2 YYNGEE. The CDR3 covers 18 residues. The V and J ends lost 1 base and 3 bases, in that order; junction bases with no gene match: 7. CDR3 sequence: CASSVNPGLAGGTDTQYF. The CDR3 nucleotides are TGTGCCAGCAGCGTAAACCCCGGACTAGCGGGGGGAACAGATACGCAGTATTTT.

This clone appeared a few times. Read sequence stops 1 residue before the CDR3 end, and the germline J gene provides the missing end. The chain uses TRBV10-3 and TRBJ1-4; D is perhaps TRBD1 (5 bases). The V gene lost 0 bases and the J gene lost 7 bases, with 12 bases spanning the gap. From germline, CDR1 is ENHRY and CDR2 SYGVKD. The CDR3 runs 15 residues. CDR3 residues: CAISESTEAGEKLFF. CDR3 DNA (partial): TGTGCCATCAGTGAGTCGACAGAGGCAGGTGAAAAACTGTTT.

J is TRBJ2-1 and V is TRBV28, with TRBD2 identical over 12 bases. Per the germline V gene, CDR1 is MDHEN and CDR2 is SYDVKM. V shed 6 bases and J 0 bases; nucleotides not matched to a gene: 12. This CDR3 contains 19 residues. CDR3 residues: CASSPLLAGGHYSYNEQFF. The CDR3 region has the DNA TGTGCCAGCAGCCCCTTACTAGCGGGGGGCCATTACTCCTACAATGAGCAGTTCTTC.

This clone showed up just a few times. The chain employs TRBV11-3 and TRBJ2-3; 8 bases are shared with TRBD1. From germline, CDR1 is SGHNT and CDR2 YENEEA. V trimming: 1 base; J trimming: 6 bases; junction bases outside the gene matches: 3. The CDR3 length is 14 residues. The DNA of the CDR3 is TGTGCCAGCAGCTTAGGGCAGGGGGCCGATACGCAGTATTTT. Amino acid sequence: CASSLGQGADTQYF.

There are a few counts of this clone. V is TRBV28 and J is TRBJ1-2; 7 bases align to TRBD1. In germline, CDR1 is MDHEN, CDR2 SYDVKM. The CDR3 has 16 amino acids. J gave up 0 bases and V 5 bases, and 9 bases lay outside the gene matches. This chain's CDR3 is CASSPFGTEANYGYTF. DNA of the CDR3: TGTGCCAGCAGTCCCTTCGGGACAGAGGCTAACTATGGCTACACCTTC.

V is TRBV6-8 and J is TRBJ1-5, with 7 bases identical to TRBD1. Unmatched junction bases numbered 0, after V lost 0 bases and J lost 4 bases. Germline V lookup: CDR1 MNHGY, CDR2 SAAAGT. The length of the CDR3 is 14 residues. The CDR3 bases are TGTGCCAGCAGTTACTCGACAGGGAATCAGCCCCAGCATTTT. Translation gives CASSYSTGNQPQHF.

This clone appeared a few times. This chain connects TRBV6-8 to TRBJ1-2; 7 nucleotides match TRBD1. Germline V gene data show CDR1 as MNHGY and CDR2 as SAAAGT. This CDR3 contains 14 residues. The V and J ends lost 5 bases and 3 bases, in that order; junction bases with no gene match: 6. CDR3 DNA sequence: TGTGCCAGCAGTCTATGGACAGGACACTATGGCTACACCTTC. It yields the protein CASSLWTGHYGYTF.

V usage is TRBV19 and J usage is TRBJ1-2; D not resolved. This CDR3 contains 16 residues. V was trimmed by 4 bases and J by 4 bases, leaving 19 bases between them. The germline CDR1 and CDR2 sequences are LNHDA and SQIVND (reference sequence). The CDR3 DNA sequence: TGTGCCAGTAGTAATCCCTACGGACGGACCCTCTATGGCTACACCTTC. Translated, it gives CASSNPYGRTLYGYTF. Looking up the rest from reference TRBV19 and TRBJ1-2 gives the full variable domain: DGGITQSPKYLFRKEGQNVTLSCEQNLNHDAMYWYRQDPGQGLRLIYYSQIVNDFQKGDIAEGYSVSREKKESFPLTVTSAQKNPTAFYLCASSNPYGRTLYGYTFGSGTRLTVV.

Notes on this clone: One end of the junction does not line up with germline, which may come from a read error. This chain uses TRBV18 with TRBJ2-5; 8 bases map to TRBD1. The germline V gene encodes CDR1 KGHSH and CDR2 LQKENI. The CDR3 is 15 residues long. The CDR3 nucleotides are TGTGCCACCTCAGGGGGCTCCTATGGCCAAGAGACCCAGTACTTC. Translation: CATSGGSYGQETQYF.

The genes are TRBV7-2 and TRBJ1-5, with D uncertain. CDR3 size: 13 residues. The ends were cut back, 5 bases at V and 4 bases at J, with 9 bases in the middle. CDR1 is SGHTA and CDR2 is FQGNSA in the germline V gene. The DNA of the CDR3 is TGTGCCAGCAGCCGACCCGGGAATCAGCCCCAGCATTTT. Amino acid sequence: CASSRPGNQPQHF.

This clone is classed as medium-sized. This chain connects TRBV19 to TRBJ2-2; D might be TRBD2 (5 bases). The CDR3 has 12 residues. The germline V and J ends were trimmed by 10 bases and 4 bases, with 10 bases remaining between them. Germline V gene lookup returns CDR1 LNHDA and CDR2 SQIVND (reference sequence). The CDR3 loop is CAIEGITGELFF. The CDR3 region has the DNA TGTGCCATAGAGGGTATCACCGGGGAGCTGTTTTTT.

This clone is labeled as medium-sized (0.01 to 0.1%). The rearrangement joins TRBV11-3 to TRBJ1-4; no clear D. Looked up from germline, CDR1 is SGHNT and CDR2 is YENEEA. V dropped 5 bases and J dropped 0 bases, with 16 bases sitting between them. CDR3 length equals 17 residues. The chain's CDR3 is CASSRPGEVATNEKLFF. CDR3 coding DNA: TGTGCCAGCAGCCGCCCCGGGGAGGTTGCAACTAATGAAAAACTGTTTTTT.

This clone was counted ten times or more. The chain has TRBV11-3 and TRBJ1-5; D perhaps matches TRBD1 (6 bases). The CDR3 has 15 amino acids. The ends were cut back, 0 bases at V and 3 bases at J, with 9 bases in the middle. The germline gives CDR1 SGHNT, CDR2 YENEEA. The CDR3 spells CASSLDGTNNQPQHF. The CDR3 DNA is TGTGCCAGCAGCTTAGATGGGACAAACAATCAGCCCCAGCATTTT.

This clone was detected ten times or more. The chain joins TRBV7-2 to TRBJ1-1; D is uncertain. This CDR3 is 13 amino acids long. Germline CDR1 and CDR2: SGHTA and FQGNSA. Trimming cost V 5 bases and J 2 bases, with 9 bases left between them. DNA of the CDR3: TGTGCCAGCAGCCGACTCTCTAACACTGAAGCTTTCTTT. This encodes CASSRLSNTEAFF.

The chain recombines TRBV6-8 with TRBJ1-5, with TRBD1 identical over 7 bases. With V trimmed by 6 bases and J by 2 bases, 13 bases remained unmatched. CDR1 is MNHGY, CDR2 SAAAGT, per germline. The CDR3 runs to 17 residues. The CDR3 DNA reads TGTGCCAGCAGATCGCCTACAGGGGTCGCGGGCAATCAGCCCCAGCATTTT. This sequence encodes CASRSPTGVAGNQPQHF.

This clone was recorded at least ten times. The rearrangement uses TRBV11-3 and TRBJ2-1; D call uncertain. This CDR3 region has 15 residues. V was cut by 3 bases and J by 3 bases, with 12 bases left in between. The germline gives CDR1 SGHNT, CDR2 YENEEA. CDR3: CASSLYSPHYNEQFF. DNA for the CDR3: TGTGCCAGCAGCTTGTACTCACCGCACTACAATGAGCAGTTCTTC.

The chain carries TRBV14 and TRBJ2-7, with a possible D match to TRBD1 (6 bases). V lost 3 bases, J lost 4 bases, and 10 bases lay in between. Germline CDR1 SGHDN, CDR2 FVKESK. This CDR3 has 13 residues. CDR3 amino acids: CASSHQQGYEQYF. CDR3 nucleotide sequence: TGTGCCAGCAGCCATCAACAGGGTTACGAGCAGTACTTC.

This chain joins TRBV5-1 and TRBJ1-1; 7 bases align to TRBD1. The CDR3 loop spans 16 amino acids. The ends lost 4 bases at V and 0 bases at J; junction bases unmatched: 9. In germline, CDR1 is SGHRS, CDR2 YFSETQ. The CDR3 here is CASSPTGTAMNTEAFF. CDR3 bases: TGCGCCAGCAGCCCAACCGGGACAGCTATGAACACTGAAGCTTTCTTT.

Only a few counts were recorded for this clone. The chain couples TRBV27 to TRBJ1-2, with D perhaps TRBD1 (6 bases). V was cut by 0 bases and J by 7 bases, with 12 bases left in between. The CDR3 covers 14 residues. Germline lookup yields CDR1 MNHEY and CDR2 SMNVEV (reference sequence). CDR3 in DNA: TGTGCCAGCAGTTTATCTACAGGGACCACTGGCTACACCTTC. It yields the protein CASSLSTGTTGYTF.

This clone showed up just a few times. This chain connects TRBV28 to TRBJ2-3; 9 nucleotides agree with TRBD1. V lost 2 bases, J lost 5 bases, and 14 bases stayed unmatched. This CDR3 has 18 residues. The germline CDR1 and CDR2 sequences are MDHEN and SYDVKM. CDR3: CASSLIGGAGQGLDTQYF. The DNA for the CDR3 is TGTGCCAGCAGTTTAATTGGGGGGGCCGGACAGGGGTTAGATACGCAGTATTTT.

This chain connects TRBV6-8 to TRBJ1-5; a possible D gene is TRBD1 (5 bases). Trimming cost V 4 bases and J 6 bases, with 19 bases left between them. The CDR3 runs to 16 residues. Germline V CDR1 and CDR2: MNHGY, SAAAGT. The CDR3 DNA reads TGTGCCAGCAGTTTGCAGGGTGGAGTGGCGACTCAGCCCCAGCATTTT. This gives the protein CASSLQGGVATQPQHF.

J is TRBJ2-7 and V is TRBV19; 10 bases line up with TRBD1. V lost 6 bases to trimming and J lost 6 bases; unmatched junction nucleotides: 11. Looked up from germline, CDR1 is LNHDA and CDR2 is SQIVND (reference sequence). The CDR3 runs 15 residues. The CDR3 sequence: CASSLPGQGSPEQYF. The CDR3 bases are TGTGCCAGTAGCCTACCGGGACAGGGGAGTCCCGAGCAGTACTTC.

The CDR3 loop reads CAWSALLQETQYF. CDR3 nucleotide sequence: TGTGCCTGGAGTGCATTACTTCAAGAGACCCAGTACTTC. The chain uses TRBV30 and TRBJ2-5; no clear D gene. The CDR3 runs 13 residues. V was shortened by 1 base and J by 2 bases, with 8 bases between the two germline ends. Germline V gives CDR1 GTSNPN, CDR2 SVGIG (reference sequence).

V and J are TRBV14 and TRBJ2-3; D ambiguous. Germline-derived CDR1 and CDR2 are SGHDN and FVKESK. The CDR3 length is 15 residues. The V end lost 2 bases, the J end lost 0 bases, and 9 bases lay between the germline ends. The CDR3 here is CASSQYGRSTDTQYF. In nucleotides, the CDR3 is TGTGCCAGCAGCCAATATGGCAGAAGCACAGATACGCAGTATTTT.